These T cell receptor beta chains were read from a single sample in a study of cytomegalovirus exposure and HLA in healthy donors. The data were produced by immunoSEQ multiplex PCR, yet TCRdb's version contains in-frame clones alone and is incomplete. In the table there are 85,000 to 100,000 clones, about three quarters of which are singletons. The sequenced material came from PBMCs. These receptors came from a man over 45 in good health and CMV-seropositive. CDR3s include the opening cysteine and the closing phenylalanine or tryptophan. D genes are given only for firm matches. Clone size, where shown, is once, few, many, or a class for clones that have expanded.

v_call	d_call	j_call	clone_size	cdr3_nt	cdr3_aa
TRBV30	-	TRBJ2-7	-	TGTGCCTGGAAGTCGGGGAAGGGCGAGCAGTACTTC	CAWKSGKGEQYF
TRBV5-1	-	TRBJ2-5	once	TGCGCCAGCAGCTCGGCAGGCCCACGCCAAGAGACCCAGTACTTC	CASSSAGPRQETQYF
TRBV7-2	-	TRBJ2-5	-	TGTGCCAGCAGCTTAGTGGGCGGGATCCAAGAGACCCAGTACTTC	CASSLVGGIQETQYF
TRBV30	-	TRBJ2-5	once	TGTGCCTGGAGTGACAGGGTCGAGACCCAGTACTTC	CAWSDRVETQYF
TRBV30	TRBD1	TRBJ1-2	-	TGTGCCTGGAGTAGACAGGGGGCGGTTTATGGCTACACCTTC	CAWSRQGAVYGYTF
TRBV28	-	TRBJ1-6	-	TGTGCCAGCAGTCCACCGAGGCAGGGGATTAATTCACCCCTCCACTTT	CASSPPRQGINSPLHF
TRBV5-4	-	TRBJ1-6	-	TGTGCCAGCAGCTCGGGCGGGGGCGCAGATTCACCCCTCCACTTT	CASSSGGGADSPLHF
TRBV7-8	-	TRBJ2-5	-	TGTGCCAGCAGCTTAGGCAGGGTCGGAGAGACCCAGTACTTC	CASSLGRVGETQYF
TRBV6-6	-	TRBJ1-5	-	TGTGCCACCCTTATCGGAGATAGCAATCAGCCCCAGCATTTT	CATLIGDSNQPQHF
TRBV27	TRBD1	TRBJ1-2	-	TGTGCCAGCAGTTTAACAGGGGGCCTAGCCGTCACCTTC	CASSLTGGLAVTF
TRBV7-3	TRBD2	TRBJ2-2	-	TGTGCCAGCAGCTCGGGAGGGGCCGGGGAGCTGTTTTTT	CASSSGGAGELFF
TRBV4-3	TRBD1	TRBJ2-7	-	TGCGCCAGCAGCCAAGTTTATGGGACAGGGGGAGGGGAGCAGTACTTC	CASSQVYGTGGGEQYF
TRBV6-1	-	TRBJ1-4	few	TGTGCCAGCAGTGGAGGCAGGGGATCAACTAATGAAAAACTGTTTTTT	CASSGGRGSTNEKLFF
TRBV30	TRBD1	TRBJ1-2	-	TGTGCCTGGAGATGGACAGGGGGGAGCTATGGCTACACCTTC	CAWRWTGGSYGYTF
TRBV7-2	-	TRBJ2-7	-	TGTGCCAGCAGCTTAGAGCGCTACGAGCAGTACTTC	CASSLERYEQYF
TRBV19	-	TRBJ1-1	-	TGTGCCAGTCGAGTGGGGGCGGCTGAAGCTTTCTTT	CASRVGAAEAFF
TRBV4-3	TRBD2	TRBJ2-5	few	TGCGCCAGCAGCGGTCGAGCGGGGAGTCAAGAGACCCAGTACTTC	CASSGRAGSQETQYF
TRBV9	-	TRBJ2-7	few	TGTGCCAGCAGCGCCGGACCGAGGGACTACGAGCAGTACTTC	CASSAGPRDYEQYF
TRBV5-1	TRBD1	TRBJ2-2	-	TGCGCCAGCAGCCTGGCTCCCTTGGAACCCGGGACAGCGAACACCGGGGAGCTGTTTTTT	CASSLAPLEPGTANTGELFF
TRBV2	TRBD1	TRBJ2-5	-	TGTGCCAGCAGTGTACAGGGGGCGCGGGAGACCCAGTACTTC	CASSVQGARETQYF
TRBV5-1	-	TRBJ1-2	-	TGCGCCAGCAGCATCCAAGGACAGAACTATGGCTACCCCTTC	CASSIQGQNYGYPF
TRBV7-6	TRBD2	TRBJ2-1	-	TGTGCCAGCACCCTACTAGCGGGGGGGCAGGGTGAGCAGTTCTTC	CASTLLAGGQGEQFF
TRBV5-1	TRBD1	TRBJ1-2	few	TGCGCCAGCAGCTTGTTTTCAGGGGGCGAAAATCACTATGGCTACACCTTC	CASSLFSGGENHYGYTF
TRBV7-9	TRBD1	TRBJ1-6	-	TGTGCCAGCAGCCCCCTGGACAGGGCTCCATCTTCACCCCTCCACTTT	CASSPLDRAPSSPLHF
TRBV18	TRBD1	TRBJ1-1	once	TGTGCCAGCTCACCTCTCCATACAGGGGGTAAGAACACTGAAGCTTTCTTT	CASSPLHTGGKNTEAFF
TRBV5-6	-	TRBJ1-1	-	TGTGCCAGCAGCTTAAACTCTGCGAACACTGAAGCTTTCTTT	CASSLNSANTEAFF
TRBV28	TRBD1	TRBJ1-5	-	TGTGCCAGCAGCTTCCCCACAGGGGGCGGTCAGCCCCAGCATTTT	CASSFPTGGGQPQHF
TRBV28	-	TRBJ1-1	-	TGTGCCAGCAGCCCTCGAGGGGGCACTGAAGCTTTCTTT	CASSPRGGTEAFF
TRBV7-9	TRBD1	TRBJ1-3	-	TGTGCCAGCAGCTTGGGACAGGGAAATGGAAACACCATATATTTT	CASSLGQGNGNTIYF
TRBV19	TRBD1	TRBJ2-7	-	TGTGCCAGTAGTCCCAGACAGGGGAGGAGCGAGCAGTACTTC	CASSPRQGRSEQYF
TRBV2	-	TRBJ1-6	-	-	CASSVGQGINSPLNF
TRBV19	TRBD1	TRBJ1-5	-	TGTGCCAGTAGTACCGCACGACAGGGGGGCAATCAGCCCCAGCATTTT	CASSTARQGGNQPQHF
TRBV7-9	-	TRBJ1-3	few	TGTGCCAGCAGCCCAGAGGTATCCGGAAACACCATATATTTT	CASSPEVSGNTIYF
TRBV28	-	TRBJ1-5	-	TGTGCCAGCAGTCCCGCTATCCAGCCCCAGCATTTT	CASSPAIQPQHF
TRBV4-1	TRBD2	TRBJ2-2	-	TGCGCCAGCGCCTTACTAGCGGGGGGCGGGAGCGGGGAGCTGTTTTTT	CASALLAGGGSGELFF
TRBV6-5	-	TRBJ1-1	-	TGTGCCAGCAGTTACGGGGGGTGGAACACTGAAGCTTTCTTT	CASSYGGWNTEAFF
TRBV27	-	TRBJ1-1	-	TGTGCCAGCAGTACTATACAGGGTCAGAACACTGAAGCTTTCTTT	CASSTIQGQNTEAFF
TRBV28	-	TRBJ2-7	once	TGTGCCAGCAGTTTAGGCCAGGTCTCCTACGAGCAGTACTTC	CASSLGQVSYEQYF
TRBV4-2	TRBD2	TRBJ2-7	-	TGTGCCAGCAGCCAAGATGTTGCTAGCGGGGCCTACGAGCAGTACTTC	CASSQDVASGAYEQYF
TRBV4-1	TRBD2	TRBJ2-1	-	TGCGCCAGCAGCCAAGGACTAGCGGGGGGGAATAGGCAGTTCTTC	CASSQGLAGGNRQFF
TRBV7-6	-	TRBJ2-3	-	TGTGCCAGCAGCCGTAGCATGTCAGCCCAGTCAGATACGCAGTATTTT	CASSRSMSAQSDTQYF
TRBV5-1	TRBD1	TRBJ1-2	-	TGCGCCAGCAGCTCGGCGGACAGGGTCCATGGCTACACCTTC	CASSSADRVHGYTF
TRBV28	TRBD1	TRBJ1-1	-	TGTGCCAGCAACCAACCGGACAGGGTTGAGGCTTTCTTT	CASNQPDRVEAFF
TRBV19	TRBD1	TRBJ1-6	once	TGTGCCAGTACTATTGGACAGGCAAATTCACCCCTCCACTTT	CASTIGQANSPLHF
TRBV19	-	TRBJ1-2	once	TGTGCCAGTACCGCGACAGGTGAGGTGCGTGGCTACACCTTC	CASTATGEVRGYTF
TRBV4-1	-	TRBJ2-7	-	TGCGCCAGCAGCCAAGTCCCTGGACAGCAATCCTACGAGCAGTACTTC	CASSQVPGQQSYEQYF
TRBV6-6	TRBD1	TRBJ1-6	-	TGTGCCAGCAATGGACAGGGTAATTCACCCCTCCACTTT	CASNGQGNSPLHF
TRBV2	-	TRBJ1-4	few	TGTGCCACACGGACAGACTCTAATGAAAAACTGTTTTTT	CATRTDSNEKLFF
TRBV21-1	-	TRBJ1-6	-	TGTGCCAGCAGCACCCACCAAAACCCCAGGGGGCTGGATTCACCCCTCCACTTT	CASSTHQNPRGLDSPLHF
TRBV4-3	TRBD2	TRBJ2-7	-	TGCGCCAGCAGCCCAGAGAGCGGGGGGCGGGAGCAGTACTTC	CASSPESGGREQYF
TRBV19	TRBD2	TRBJ2-7	few	TGTGCCAGTAGTTTTGCGGGGGCCTACGAGCAGTACTTC	CASSFAGAYEQYF
TRBV7-8	-	TRBJ1-2	once	TGTGCCAGCAGCTTAGGGGGCCGGAGTGGGGGCTACACCTTC	CASSLGGRSGGYTF
TRBV9	TRBD1	TRBJ1-4	-	TGTGCCAGCAGCGTAGCGGCGACAGGGTTTAATGAAAAACTGTTTTTT	CASSVAATGFNEKLFF
TRBV14	TRBD2	TRBJ2-1	-	TGTGCCAGCAGTCCGACTAGCGGGGGGTACAATGAGCAGTTCTTC	CASSPTSGGYNEQFF
TRBV5-5	TRBD1	TRBJ2-7	-	TGTGCCAGCAGCCGCACCGGGACAGGGGGCTACGAGCAGTACTTC	CASSRTGTGGYEQYF
TRBV5-5	TRBD1	TRBJ1-1	-	TGTGCCACCGCTCTTGACAGGGGCAACACTGAAGCTTTCTTT	CATALDRGNTEAFF
TRBV6-5	TRBD2	TRBJ2-5	-	TGTGCCAGCAGTTACTCGCCTAGCGGGGGGGAGACCCAGTACTTC	CASSYSPSGGETQYF
TRBV4-3	-	TRBJ1-2	-	TGCGCCAGCAGCCAAGACAGGGGAGACTATGGCTACACCTTC	CASSQDRGDYGYTF
TRBV4-1	-	TRBJ2-5	-	TGCGCCAGCAGCCAAGATGGCCTGGCCGGGGGTGGAGAGACCCAGTACTTC	CASSQDGLAGGGETQYF